The 17 T cell receptor beta chains in this list originate from one sample, sequenced in a study of T cells in Graves' hyperthyroidism and ophthalmopathy. Researchers took RNA transcripts and amplified the TCR beta CDR3 regions from them. Researchers ran a first-round RT-PCR on the TCR CDR3 using the HTBI primer set. TCRdb called the multiplex PCR reads again in MiXCR, with one record for every CDR3 protein. Of hundreds of thousands of distinct CDR3 sequences in the sample, 14% to 15% were seen once. Sequencing used blood. The receptors derive from a man aged 18 to 30 with Graves' ophthalmopathy.

This clonotype was observed many times. The V and J genes are TRBV7-2 and TRBJ1-5, with D tentatively TRBD1 (5 bases). This CDR3 comprises 15 residues. The germline V and J ends were trimmed by 6 bases and 1 base, with 13 bases remaining between them. The germline V gene has CDR1 SGHTA and CDR2 FQGNSA. The chain's CDR3 is CASSVNRMSNQPQHF. CDR3 in DNA: TGTGCCAGCAGTGTTAACAGGATGAGCAATCAGCCCCAGCATTTT.

This clonotype came up a few times. The chain's CDR3 is CASSQGLRTEAFF. The CDR3 DNA reads TGTGCCAGCAGCCAGGGGCTAAGAACTGAAGCTTTCTTT. This chain uses TRBV14 with TRBJ1-1, with a weak D call TRBD1 (5 bases). The CDR3 loop spans 13 amino acids. CDR1 is SGHDN, CDR2 FVKESK, per germline. The V gene lost 3 bases and the J gene lost 5 bases, with 10 bases spanning the gap. Together with reference TRBV14 and TRBJ1-1, the CDR3 gives the full variable domain: EAGVTQFPSHSVIEKGQTVTLRCDPISGHDNLYWYRRVMGKEIKFLLHFVKESKQDESGMPNNRFLAERTGGTYSTLKVQPAELEDSGVYFCASSQGLRTEAFFGQGTRLTVV.

This clonotype was counted many times. The chain joins TRBV18 to TRBJ2-1; either TRBD1 or TRBD2 may supply D (5 bases each). V lost 2 bases and J 7 bases, leaving 12 bases between the germline ends. There are 14 residues in the CDR3. Germline V gives CDR1 KGHSH, CDR2 LQKENI. The CDR3 reads CASSPGRDGNEQFF. Written as DNA, the CDR3 is TGTGCCAGCTCACCAGGAAGGGACGGAAATGAGCAGTTCTTC.

This clonotype was observed many times. CDR3 sequence: CASSLGAEVQETQYF. CDR3 nucleotide sequence: TGTGCCAGCAGTTTAGGAGCGGAGGTCCAAGAGACCCAGTACTTC. The rearrangement links TRBV12-3 or TRBV12-4 to TRBJ2-5; possible D gene TRBD2, 5 bases. V lost 1 base, J lost 1 base, and 10 bases lay in between. This CDR3 contains 15 residues.

This clonotype was picked up many times. The CDR3 nucleotides are TGTGCCAGCAGTGAAGAGGGGGGGGTCACAGATACGCAGTATTTT. The encoded protein is CASSEEGGVTDTQYF. The chain recombines TRBV2 with TRBJ2-3; a weak D match, TRBD2 (7 bases). CDR3 length: 15 amino acids. CDR1 and CDR2 from the germline V gene are SNHLY and FYNNEI. Trimming removed 1 base at V and 2 bases at J, with 10 bases between.

This clonotype was recorded many times. This rearrangement joins TRBV2 to TRBJ2-3; 10 bases map to TRBD2. V gave up 9 bases and J gave up 2 bases; unmatched junction bases: 5. The CDR3 totals 14 residues. Per germline, CDR1 SNHLY and CDR2 FYNNEI. CDR3 in amino acids: CASEGTSATDTQYF. CDR3 bases: TGTGCCAGTGAAGGGACTAGCGCCACAGATACGCAGTATTTT.

This clonotype was seen a handful of times. This rearrangement joins TRBV10-3 to TRBJ2-3; the D is unclear. The germline V gene has CDR1 ENHRY and CDR2 SYGVKD. The length of the CDR3 is 13 residues. V was clipped by 6 bases and J by 6 bases, with 13 bases between them. Written as DNA, the CDR3 is TGTGCCATCAGGGACGCAAACGGGGATACGCAGTATTTT. This gives the protein CAIRDANGDTQYF.

The chain employs TRBV7-9 and TRBJ1-3, with D unresolved. Trimming shortened V by 5 bases and J by 0 bases, and 8 bases separated the two germline ends. The CDR3 is 14 residues long. Germline-derived CDR1 and CDR2 are SEHNR and FQNEAQ (reference sequence). The CDR3 spells CASSPTVSGNTIYF. The DNA for the CDR3 is TGTGCCAGCAGCCCTACCGTCTCTGGAAACACCATATATTTT.

This clonotype appeared a few times. This chain links TRBV5-6 with TRBJ2-3; TRBD1 agrees at 12 bases. V was clipped by 0 bases and J by 9 bases; unmatched bases: 5. The CDR3 is 15 residues long. The germline CDR1 and CDR2 sequences are SGHDT and YYEEEE. CDR3 DNA sequence: TGTGCCAGCAGCTTGGAATGGGACAGGGGGCCGACGCAGTATTTT. This translates into CASSLEWDRGPTQYF.

This clonotype has a single count. One end of the junction does not line up with germline, which may come from a read error. The chain recombines TRBV4-1 with TRBJ1-4; D might be TRBD1 (5 bases). Looked up from germline, CDR1 is MGHRA and CDR2 is YSYEKL. CDR3 size: 16 residues. The CDR3 DNA sequence: TGCGCCAGCAGCCAAGACAGGGCGGCCGGGAATGAAAATCTGTTTTTT. It encodes CASSQDRAAGNENLFF.

This clonotype was picked up many times. The CDR3 protein is CASSLRRRGSSYEQYF. The CDR3 DNA is TGTGCCAGCAGCCTCAGACGACGCGGGAGCTCCTACGAGCAGTACTTC. This sequence joins TRBV11-2 and TRBJ2-7; the match to TRBD2 covers 7 bases. The germline gives CDR1 SGHAT, CDR2 FQNNGV. The CDR3 extends over 16 amino acids. V was pared by 5 bases and J by 0 bases, with 10 bases of the junction left unmatched.

This clonotype was detected ten times or more. The rearrangement uses TRBV27 and TRBJ2-7; 10 nucleotides align to TRBD2. V trimming: 4 bases; J trimming: 4 bases; junction bases outside the gene matches: 7. Looked up from germline, CDR1 is MNHEY and CDR2 is SMNVEV (reference sequence). This CDR3 comprises 15 residues. The CDR3 DNA is TGTGCCAGCAGTTCGGCTAGCGGGGGAGGTTACGAGCAGTACTTC. Protein: CASSSASGGGYEQYF.

This clonotype was counted ten times or more. The V gene is TRBV5-6, the J gene TRBJ1-3, with 7 bases fitting TRBD1. The CDR3 has 14 amino acids. CDR1 and CDR2 from the germline V gene are SGHDT and YYEEEE. Trimming cost V 4 bases and J 3 bases; bases outside gene matches: 4. The CDR3 loop reads CASSVTGNGNTIYF. CDR3 nucleotide sequence: TGTGCCAGCAGCGTGACAGGGAATGGAAACACCATATATTTT.

This clonotype was detected ten times or more. The rearrangement joins TRBV11-2 to TRBJ1-4; tentative D call: TRBD1 (5 bases). The germline V and J ends were trimmed by 5 bases and 7 bases, with 14 bases remaining between them. The CDR3 consists of 14 residues. Germline assignment: CDR1 SGHAT and CDR2 FQNNGV. The CDR3 DNA reads TGTGCCAGCAGCCCTTCTACTGGGGCTGAAAAACTGTTTTTT. It yields the protein CASSPSTGAEKLFF.

The gene calls are TRBV9 and TRBJ1-4, with 12 bases identical to TRBD1. The CDR3 has 15 residues. Germline loops: CDR1 SGDLS, CDR2 YYNGEE. The V segment lost 4 bases and the J segment 7 bases; nucleotides outside the gene matches: 5. The CDR3 DNA reads TGTGCCAGCAGCTACGGGACAGGGGGCGGTGAAAAACTGTTTTTT. Its protein is CASSYGTGGGEKLFF.

This clonotype was observed a few times. V usage is TRBV29-1 and J usage is TRBJ2-1; D perhaps matches TRBD2 (7 bases). V lost 3 bases and J 9 bases, leaving 15 bases between the germline ends. Germline V gene data show CDR1 as SQVTM and CDR2 as ANQGSEA. The CDR3 is 13 residues long. The chain's CDR3 is CSVEGGGPAEQFF. The CDR3 DNA reads as TGCAGCGTTGAGGGGGGGGGGCCAGCTGAGCAGTTCTTC.

This clonotype was recorded at least ten times. The V call is TRBV7-2, the J call TRBJ2-7; D is unresolved. This CDR3 is built from 14 residues. Germline lookup yields CDR1 SGHTA and CDR2 FQGNSA. The V end was cut by 2 bases, the J end by 3 bases, with 11 bases between. The CDR3 DNA is TGTGCCAGCAGCTTAAGGCAGTCTCTCTACGAGCAGTACTTC. It codes for CASSLRQSLYEQYF. Full variable domain (missing parts from reference TRBV7-2 and TRBJ2-7): GAGVSQSPSNKVTEKGKDVELRCDPISGHTALYWYRQSLGQGLEFLIYFQGNSAPDKSGLPSDRFSAERTGGSVSTLTIQRTQQEDSAVYLCASSLRQSLYEQYFGPGTRLTVT.